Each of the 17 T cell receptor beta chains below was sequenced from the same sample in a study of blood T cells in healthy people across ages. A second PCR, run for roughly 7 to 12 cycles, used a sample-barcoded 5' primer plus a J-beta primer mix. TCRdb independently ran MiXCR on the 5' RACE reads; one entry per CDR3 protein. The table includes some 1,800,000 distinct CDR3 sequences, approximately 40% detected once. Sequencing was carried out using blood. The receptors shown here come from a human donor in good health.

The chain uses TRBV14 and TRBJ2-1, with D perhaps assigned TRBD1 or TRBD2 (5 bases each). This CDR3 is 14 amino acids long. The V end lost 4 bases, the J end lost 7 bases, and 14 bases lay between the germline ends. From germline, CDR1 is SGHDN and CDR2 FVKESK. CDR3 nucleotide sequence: TGTGCCAGCAGCCCGGGACGCTGGGGGAATGAGCAGTTCTTC. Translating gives CASSPGRWGNEQFF.

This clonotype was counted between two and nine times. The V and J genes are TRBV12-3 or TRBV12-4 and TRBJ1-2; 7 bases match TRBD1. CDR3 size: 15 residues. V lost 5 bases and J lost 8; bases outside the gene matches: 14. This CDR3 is CASSATLTGAFGYTF. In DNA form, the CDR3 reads TGTGCCAGCAGTGCTACCTTAACAGGGGCCTTCGGCTACACCTTC.

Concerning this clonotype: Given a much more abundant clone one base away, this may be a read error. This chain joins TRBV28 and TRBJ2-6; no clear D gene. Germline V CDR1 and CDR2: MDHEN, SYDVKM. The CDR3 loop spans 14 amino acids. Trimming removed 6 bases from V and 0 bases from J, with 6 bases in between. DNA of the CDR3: TGTGCCAGCAGACGAGTCTCTGGGGCCAACGTCCTGACTTTC. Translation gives CASRRVSGANVLTF.

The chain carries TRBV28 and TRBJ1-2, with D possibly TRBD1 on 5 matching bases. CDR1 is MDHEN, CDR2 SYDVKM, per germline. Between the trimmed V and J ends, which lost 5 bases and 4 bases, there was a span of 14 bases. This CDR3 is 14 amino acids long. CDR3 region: CASSSRAWSYGYTF. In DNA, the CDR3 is TGTGCCAGCAGTAGCAGGGCATGGAGCTATGGCTACACCTTC.

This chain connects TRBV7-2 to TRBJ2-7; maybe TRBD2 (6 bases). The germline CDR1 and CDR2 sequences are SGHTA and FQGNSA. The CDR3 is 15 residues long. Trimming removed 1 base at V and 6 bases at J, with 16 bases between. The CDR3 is CASSLGLGKVSEQYF. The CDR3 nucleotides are TGTGCCAGCAGCTTAGGACTAGGAAAGGTTTCCGAGCAGTACTTC. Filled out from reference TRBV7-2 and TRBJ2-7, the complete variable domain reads GAGVSQSPSNKVTEKGKDVELRCDPISGHTALYWYRQSLGQGLEFLIYFQGNSAPDKSGLPSDRFSAERTGGSVSTLTIQRTQQEDSAVYLCASSLGLGKVSEQYFGPGTRLTVT.

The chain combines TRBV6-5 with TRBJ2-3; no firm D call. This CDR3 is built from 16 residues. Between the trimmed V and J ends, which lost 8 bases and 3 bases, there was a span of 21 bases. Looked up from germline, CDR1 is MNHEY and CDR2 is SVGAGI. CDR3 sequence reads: CASRLLPFRSTDTQYF. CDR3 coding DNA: TGTGCCAGCCGCTTACTTCCATTTCGTTCGACAGATACGCAGTATTTT.

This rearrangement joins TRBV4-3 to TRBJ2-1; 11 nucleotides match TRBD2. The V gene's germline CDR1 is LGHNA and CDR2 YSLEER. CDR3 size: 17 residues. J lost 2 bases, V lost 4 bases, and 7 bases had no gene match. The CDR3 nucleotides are TGCGCCAGCAGCCCTATTAGCGGGGGGGCCGCCTACAATGAGCAGTTCTTC. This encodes CASSPISGGAAYNEQFF.

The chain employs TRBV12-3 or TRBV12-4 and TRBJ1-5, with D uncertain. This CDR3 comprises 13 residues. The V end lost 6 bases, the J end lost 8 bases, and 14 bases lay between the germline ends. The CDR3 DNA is TGTGCCAGCAGCTCGGGCCTGAGGGAGCCCCAGCATTTT. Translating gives CASSSGLREPQHF.

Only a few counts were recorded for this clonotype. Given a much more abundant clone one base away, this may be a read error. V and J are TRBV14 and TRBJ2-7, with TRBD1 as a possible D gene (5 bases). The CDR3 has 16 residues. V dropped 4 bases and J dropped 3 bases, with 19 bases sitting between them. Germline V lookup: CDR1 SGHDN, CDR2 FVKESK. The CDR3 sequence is CASSLKGVAGCYEQYF. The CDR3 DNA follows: TGTGCCAGCAGCCTCAAAGGGGTGGCAGGGTGCTACGAGCAGTACTTC.

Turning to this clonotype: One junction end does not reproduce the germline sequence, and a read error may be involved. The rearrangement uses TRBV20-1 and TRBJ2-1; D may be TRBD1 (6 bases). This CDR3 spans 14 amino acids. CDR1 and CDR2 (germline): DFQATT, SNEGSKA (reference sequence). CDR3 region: CSVKGTTRGNEQFF. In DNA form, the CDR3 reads TGCAGTGTTAAAGGGACCACCAGGGGCAATGAACAGTTCTTC.

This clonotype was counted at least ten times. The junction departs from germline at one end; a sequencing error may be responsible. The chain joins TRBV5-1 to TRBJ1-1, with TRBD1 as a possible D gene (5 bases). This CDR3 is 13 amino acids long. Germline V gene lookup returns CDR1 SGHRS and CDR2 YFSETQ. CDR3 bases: TGTGCCAGCAGCTTAGGGGTGAACACTGAAGCTTTCTTT. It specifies CASSLGVNTEAFF.

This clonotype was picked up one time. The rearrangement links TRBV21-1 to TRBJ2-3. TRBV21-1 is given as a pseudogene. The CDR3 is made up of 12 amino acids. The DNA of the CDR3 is TGTGCCAGGCAGATCCGCACAGATACGCAGTATTTT. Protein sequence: CARQIRTDTQYF.

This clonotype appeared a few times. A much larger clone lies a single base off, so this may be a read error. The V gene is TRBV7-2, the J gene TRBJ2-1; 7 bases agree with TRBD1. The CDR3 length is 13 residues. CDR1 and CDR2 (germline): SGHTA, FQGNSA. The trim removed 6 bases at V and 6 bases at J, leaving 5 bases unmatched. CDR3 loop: CASSRDSCNEQFF. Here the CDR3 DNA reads TGTGCCAGCAGTAGGGACAGCTGCAATGAGCAGTTCTTC.

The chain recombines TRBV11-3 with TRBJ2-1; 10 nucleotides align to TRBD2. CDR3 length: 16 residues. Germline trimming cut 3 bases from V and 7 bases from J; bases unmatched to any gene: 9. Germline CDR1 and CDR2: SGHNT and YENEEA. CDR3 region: CASSFLISGGRNEQFF. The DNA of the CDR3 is TGTGCCAGCAGCTTCCTAATTAGCGGGGGGAGGAATGAGCAGTTCTTC.

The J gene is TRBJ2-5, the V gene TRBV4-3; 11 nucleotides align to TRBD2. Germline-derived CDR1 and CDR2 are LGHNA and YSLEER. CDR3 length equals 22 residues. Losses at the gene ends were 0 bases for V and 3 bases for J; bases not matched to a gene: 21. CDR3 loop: CASSQDLTSGGLLSLRKETQYF. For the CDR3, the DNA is TGCGCCAGCAGCCAAGATTTAACTAGCGGGGGTTTACTTTCGCTGAGGAAAGAGACCCAGTACTTC.

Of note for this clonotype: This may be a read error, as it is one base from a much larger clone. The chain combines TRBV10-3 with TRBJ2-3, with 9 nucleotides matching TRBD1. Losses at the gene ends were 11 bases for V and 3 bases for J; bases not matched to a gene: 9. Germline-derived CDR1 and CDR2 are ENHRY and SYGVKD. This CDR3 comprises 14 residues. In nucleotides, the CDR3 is TGTGCCTCCGGACAGGGGACAGTTACAGATACGCAGTATTTT. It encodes CASGQGTVTDTQYF.

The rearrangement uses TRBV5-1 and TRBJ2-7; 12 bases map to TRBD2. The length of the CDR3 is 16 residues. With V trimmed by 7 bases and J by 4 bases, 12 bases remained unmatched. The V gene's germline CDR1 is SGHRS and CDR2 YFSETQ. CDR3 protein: CASPSRLAGAQYEQYF. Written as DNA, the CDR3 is TGCGCCAGCCCCTCCAGACTAGCGGGGGCCCAATACGAGCAGTACTTC.